This T cell receptor (beta chain) emerged from a study of OX40 agonist ivuxolimab in advanced cancers. Turning to the study itself: Patients in dose escalation had liver, melanoma, kidney or head and neck cancers. Past anti-PD-1, anti-PD-L1 or anti-CTLA-4 therapy was accepted, and 30% to 45% had received some.

Profiled with immunoSEQ multiplex PCR; TCRdb holds only in-frame clones, not every one. The data hold some 19,000 clones, with more than 60% observed a single time. This clone was detected many times. Its antigen is currently unknown. Other DNA sequences in the same sample also yield this CDR3. Germline CDR1 SNHLY, CDR2 FYNNEI. This CDR3 contains 13 residues. Trimming cost V 4 bases and J 4 bases, with 11 bases left between them. Study-wide results and caveats: On average, CD8+ T cells showed a greater number of expanded clones than CD4+. Clonal expansion from baseline to week 6 occurred in both CD4+ and CD8+ T cells.

The chain couples TRBV2 to TRBJ2-7, with D possibly being TRBD1 (6 bases). The receptor was derived from an adult with an advanced solid tumor such as melanoma, head and neck, liver or kidney cancer. The source was CD4+ or CD8+ T cells sorted from blood, collected in a trial of the OX40 agonist ivuxolimab. The CDR3 sequence is CASSVAGEYEQYF. CDR3 nucleotides: TGTGCCAGCAGTGTGGCAGGGGAATACGAGCAGTACTTC.